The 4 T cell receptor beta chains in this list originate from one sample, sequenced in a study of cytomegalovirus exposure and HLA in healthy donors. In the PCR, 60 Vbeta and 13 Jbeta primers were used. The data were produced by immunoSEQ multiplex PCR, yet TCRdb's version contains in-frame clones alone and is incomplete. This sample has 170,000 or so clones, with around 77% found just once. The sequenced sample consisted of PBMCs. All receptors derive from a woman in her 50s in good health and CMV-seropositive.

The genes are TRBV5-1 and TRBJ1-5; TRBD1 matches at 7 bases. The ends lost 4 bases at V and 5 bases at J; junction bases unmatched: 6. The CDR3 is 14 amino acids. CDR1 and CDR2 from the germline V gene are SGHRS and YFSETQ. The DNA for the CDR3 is TGCGCCAGCAGCGCCGGGACAGCGGATCAGCCCCAGCATTTT. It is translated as CASSAGTADQPQHF.

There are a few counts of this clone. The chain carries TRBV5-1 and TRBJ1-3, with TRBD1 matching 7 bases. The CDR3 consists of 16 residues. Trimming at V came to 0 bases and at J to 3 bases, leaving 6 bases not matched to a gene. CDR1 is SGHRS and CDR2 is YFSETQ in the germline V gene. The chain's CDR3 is CASSLEIRDSGNTIYF. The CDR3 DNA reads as TGCGCCAGCAGCTTGGAGATCCGGGACAGTGGAAACACCATATATTTT.

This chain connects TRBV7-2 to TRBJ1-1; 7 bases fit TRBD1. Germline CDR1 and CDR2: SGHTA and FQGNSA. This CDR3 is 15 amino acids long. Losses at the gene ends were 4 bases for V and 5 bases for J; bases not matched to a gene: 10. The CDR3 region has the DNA TGTGCCAGCAGCTCAATCGGACAGGTCGGGACTGAAGCTTTCTTT. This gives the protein CASSSIGQVGTEAFF.

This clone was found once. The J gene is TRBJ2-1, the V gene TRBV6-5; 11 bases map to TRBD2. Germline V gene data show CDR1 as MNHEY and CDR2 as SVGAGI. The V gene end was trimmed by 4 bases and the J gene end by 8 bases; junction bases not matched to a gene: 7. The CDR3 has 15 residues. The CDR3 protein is CASSSLLAGVYEQFF. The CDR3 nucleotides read TGTGCCAGCAGTTCACTACTAGCGGGAGTATATGAGCAGTTCTTC.